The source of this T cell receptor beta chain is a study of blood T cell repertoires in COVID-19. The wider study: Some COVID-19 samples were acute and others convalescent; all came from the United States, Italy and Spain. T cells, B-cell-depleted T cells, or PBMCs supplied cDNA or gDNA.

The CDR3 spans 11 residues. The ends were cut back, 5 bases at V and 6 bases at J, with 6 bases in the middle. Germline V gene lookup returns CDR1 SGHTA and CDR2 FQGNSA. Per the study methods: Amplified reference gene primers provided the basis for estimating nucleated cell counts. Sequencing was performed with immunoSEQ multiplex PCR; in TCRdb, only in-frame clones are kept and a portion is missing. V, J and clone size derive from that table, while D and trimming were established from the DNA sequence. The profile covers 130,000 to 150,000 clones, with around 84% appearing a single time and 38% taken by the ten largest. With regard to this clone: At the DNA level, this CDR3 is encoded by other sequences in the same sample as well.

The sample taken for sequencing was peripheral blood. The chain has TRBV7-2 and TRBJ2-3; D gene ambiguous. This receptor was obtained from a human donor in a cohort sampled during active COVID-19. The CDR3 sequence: CASSPVDTQYF. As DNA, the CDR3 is TGTGCCAGCAGCCCCGTCGATACGCAGTATTTT.